The present entry profiles one T cell receptor beta chain with its context. The CDR3 spans 13 residues. Germline lookup yields CDR1 SQVTM and CDR2 ANQGSEA. The ends were cut back, 4 bases at V and 0 bases at J, with 7 bases in the middle. The data are from a study of shared clonotypes between healthy human individuals. The assay was immunoSEQ multiplex PCR, and TCRdb's table has in-frame clones only and misses some. The table includes a few hundred thousand clones, around nine tenths detected once. The V call is TRBV29-1, the J call TRBJ1-3; D not certain. This TCR was sampled from a man between 18 and 29 years old in good health. The sequencing sample was made of memory CD8+ T cells sorted from blood. Subset indicated: CD45RO+ cells pooled with CCR7-negative TemRA cells. CDR3 DNA sequence: TGCAGCGTTGCTAGGGCCTCTGGAAACACCATATATTTT. It specifies CSVARASGNTIYF.